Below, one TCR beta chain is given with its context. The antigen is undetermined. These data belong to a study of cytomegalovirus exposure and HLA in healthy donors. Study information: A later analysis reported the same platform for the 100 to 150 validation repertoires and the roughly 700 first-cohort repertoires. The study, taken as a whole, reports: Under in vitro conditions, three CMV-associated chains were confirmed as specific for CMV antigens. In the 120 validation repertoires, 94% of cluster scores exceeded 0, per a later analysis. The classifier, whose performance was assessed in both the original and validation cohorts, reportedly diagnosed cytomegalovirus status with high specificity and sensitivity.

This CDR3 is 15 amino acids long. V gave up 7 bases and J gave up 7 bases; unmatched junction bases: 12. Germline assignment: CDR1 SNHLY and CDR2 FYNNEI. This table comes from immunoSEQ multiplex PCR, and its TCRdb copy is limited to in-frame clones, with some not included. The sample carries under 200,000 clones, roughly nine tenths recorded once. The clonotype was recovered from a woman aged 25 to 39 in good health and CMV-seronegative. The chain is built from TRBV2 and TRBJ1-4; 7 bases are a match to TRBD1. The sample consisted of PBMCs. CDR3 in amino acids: CASIKDLRDSEKLFF. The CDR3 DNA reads TGTGCCAGCATTAAGGACCTTCGGGACAGTGAAAAACTGTTTTTT.